This passage covers 6 T cell receptor beta chains from one sample sequenced in a study of shared clonotypes between healthy human individuals. Here immunoSEQ multiplex PCR was the method, and the copy in TCRdb shows in-frame clones only, minus some. Among under 1,900,000 clones listed, approximately 98.5% were seen once. The material sequenced was naive CD4+ T cells sorted from blood. Subset meaning: CD45RA+ positively selected. The source is a young man in good health.

This chain connects TRBV28 to TRBJ2-7, with 15 bases identical to TRBD2. The V segment lost 6 bases and the J segment 4 bases; nucleotides outside the gene matches: 7. Germline V CDR1 and CDR2: MDHEN, SYDVKM. The CDR3 runs to 16 residues. CDR3: CASRRTSGRVWYEQYF. In nucleotides, the CDR3 is TGTGCCAGCAGACGGACTAGCGGGAGGGTTTGGTACGAGCAGTACTTC.

The chain's CDR3 is CASKRTTTAFDEKLFF. DNA for the CDR3: TGCGCCAGCAAAAGAACTACAACGGCCTTCGATGAAAAACTGTTTTTT. This sequence joins TRBV5-1 and TRBJ1-4; D call uncertain. CDR3 length: 16 amino acids. Per germline, CDR1 SGHRS and CDR2 YFSETQ. Trimming pared 6 bases from V and 6 bases from J, leaving 21 bases between. The full variable domain, its missing parts supplied by reference TRBV5-1 and TRBJ1-4, is KAGVTQTPRYLIKTRGQQVTLSCSPISGHRSVSWYQQTPGQGLQFLFEYFSETQRNKGNFPGRFSGRQFSNSRSEMNVSTLELGDSALYLCASKRTTTAFDEKLFFGSGTQLSVL.

This chain uses TRBV9 with TRBJ2-5; 13 positions agree with TRBD2. Unmatched junction bases numbered 20, after V lost 1 base and J lost 2 bases. Germline V CDR1 and CDR2: SGDLS, YYNGEE. The CDR3 contains 22 residues. The CDR3 sequence: CASSVTPGLAGDRGFVQETQYF. DNA for the CDR3: TGTGCCAGCAGCGTAACCCCCGGACTAGCGGGAGATCGTGGATTTGTACAAGAGACCCAGTACTTC.

The rearrangement joins TRBV11-2 to TRBJ2-1, with no clear D. The germline gives CDR1 SGHAT, CDR2 FQNNGV. The CDR3 extends over 15 amino acids. The ends were cut back, 4 bases at V and 7 bases at J, with 17 bases in the middle. DNA for the CDR3: TGTGCCAGCAGCTCTCCTTCAGGTTTTGGGAATGAGCAGTTCTTC. It specifies CASSSPSGFGNEQFF.

The rearrangement uses TRBV18 and TRBJ2-7; TRBD1 is a possible D gene (6 bases). Germline loops: CDR1 KGHSH, CDR2 LQKENI. The V gene lost 2 bases and the J gene lost 2 bases, with 19 bases spanning the gap. CDR3 length: 17 residues. CDR3 DNA sequence: TGTGCCAGCTCACCAACACCCACAGGGAGCGGAGCCTACGAGCAGTACTTC. Encoded protein: CASSPTPTGSGAYEQYF.

The rearrangement joins TRBV7-9 to TRBJ2-7; 8 nucleotides agree with TRBD1. Germline CDR1 is SEHNR and CDR2 is FQNEAQ (reference sequence). The CDR3 totals 12 residues. The V gene end was trimmed by 10 bases and the J gene end by 3 bases; junction bases not matched to a gene: 5. In DNA form, the CDR3 reads TGTGCCACCCAGGGGGCCGGCTACGAGCAGTACTTC. This encodes CATQGAGYEQYF. The whole variable domain, remainder taken from reference TRBV7-9 and TRBJ2-7, is DTGVSQNPRHKITKRGQNVTFRCDPISEHNRLYWYRQTLGQGPEFLTYFQNEAQLEKSRLLSDRFSAERPKGSFSTLEIQRTEQGDSAMYLCATQGAGYEQYFGPGTRLTVT.